These 6 T cell receptor beta chains originate from one sample sequenced in a study of Graves' ophthalmopathy and Graves' hyperthyroidism. TCR beta CDR3 regions were amplified from RNA transcripts. Following a first-round RT-PCR that used HTBI primers, a second-round multiplex PCR was carried out. TCRdb itself ran the multiplex PCR reads through MiXCR, one entry per CDR3 protein. The data show fewer than 650,000 distinct CDR3 sequences, around a fifth seen once. The sample consisted of peripheral blood. Receptors were obtained from a woman aged 18-29 years with stable Graves' hyperthyroidism. Some clones in this sample may be carry-over from other donors' samples.

The gene calls are TRBV20-1 and TRBJ2-7; 7 bases are shared with TRBD1. This CDR3 is 12 amino acids long. With V trimmed by 6 bases and J by 4 bases, 6 bases remained unmatched. CDR1 and CDR2 from the germline V gene are DFQATT and SNEGSKA (reference sequence). The CDR3, as DNA: TGCAGTGCCCTGAGGGGGCCATACGAGCAGTACTTC. Protein sequence: CSALRGPYEQYF.

This clonotype was seen many times. V gene TRBV4-1 combines with J gene TRBJ2-5; a weak D match, TRBD2 (6 bases). This CDR3 has 15 residues. V dropped 1 base and J dropped 4 bases, with 13 bases sitting between them. Germline CDR1 is MGHRA and CDR2 is YSYEKL. The CDR3 reads CASSQVVGGGETQYF. CDR3 nucleotide sequence: TGCGCCAGCAGCCAAGTCGTGGGAGGAGGAGAGACCCAGTACTTC.

The table lists this clonotype with many counts. The chain links TRBV6-1 to TRBJ2-5; 7 positions match TRBD1. The germline gives CDR1 MNHNS, CDR2 SASEGT. The CDR3 spans 13 residues. The J segment lost 3 bases and the V segment lost 10 bases, leaving 8 bases of the junction unmatched. In nucleotides, the CDR3 is TGTGCCAACATTCCTGGACAGGAAGAGACCCAGTACTTC. It yields the protein CANIPGQEETQYF.

This clonotype showed up many times. The DNA of the CDR3 is TGTGCCTGGAGTTCTGAGGCAGGGCACAATTCACCCCTCCACTTT. This gives the protein CAWSSEAGHNSPLHF. The gene calls are TRBV30 and TRBJ1-6, with D possibly TRBD1 on 5 matching bases. The germline V and J ends were trimmed by 2 bases and 7 bases, with 15 bases remaining between them. Germline V gives CDR1 GTSNPN, CDR2 SVGIG (reference sequence). The CDR3 has 15 residues.

Comment on this clonotype: The junction shows a germline mismatch at one end, possibly a read error. J is TRBJ2-4 and V is TRBV6-5, with D possibly being TRBD1 (6 bases). CDR3 length: 14 residues. Germline V lookup: CDR1 MNHEY, CDR2 SVGAGI. DNA for the CDR3: TGTGCCAGCAGTTACGGAAGGGTTCGGGACATTAAGTACTTC. This encodes CASSYGRVRDIKYF.

This clonotype was found many times. This chain connects TRBV24-1 to TRBJ2-5; D might be TRBD1 (5 bases). Germline V gene lookup returns CDR1 KGHDR and CDR2 SFDVKD. CDR3 size: 13 residues. V shed 3 bases and J shed 2 bases, with 6 bases lying between them. The CDR3 nucleotides are TGTGCCACCAGTGATACAGGTCAAGAGACCCAGTACTTC. Its protein product is CATSDTGQETQYF.